What follows are 18 T cell receptor beta chains derived from one specimen sequenced in a study of cytomegalovirus exposure and HLA in healthy donors. Amplification used 60 Vbeta primers and 13 Jbeta primers. This table comes from immunoSEQ multiplex PCR, and its TCRdb copy is limited to in-frame clones, with some not included. The specimen's table records roughly 74,000 clones. The sequenced material came from PBMCs. Receptors originate from a female donor in good health and CMV-seropositive.

The chain is built from TRBV7-8 and TRBJ2-7; 13 bases fit TRBD2. The CDR3 extends over 16 amino acids. Germline values: CDR1 SGHVS, CDR2 FQNEAQ. The V gene end was trimmed by 5 bases and the J gene end by 3 bases; junction bases not matched to a gene: 7. The CDR3: CASSQGGLAGLYEQYF. CDR3 in DNA: TGTGCCAGCAGCCAGGGGGGACTAGCGGGACTCTACGAGCAGTACTTC.

This rearrangement joins TRBV6-4 to TRBJ2-1, with 15 bases identical to TRBD2. With V trimmed by 5 bases and J by 6 bases, 5 bases remained unmatched. The CDR3 runs to 16 residues. CDR1 is MRHNA, CDR2 SNTAGT, per germline. The CDR3 sequence is CASSIGTSGRLNEQFF. CDR3 coding DNA: TGTGCCAGCAGTATCGGGACTAGCGGGAGGCTCAATGAGCAGTTCTTC.

This sequence joins TRBV6-6 and TRBJ1-5, with a possible D match to TRBD1 (6 bases). V was cut by 4 bases and J by 3 bases, with 16 bases left in between. The CDR3 runs to 16 residues. Germline V CDR1 and CDR2: MNHNY, SVGAGI (reference sequence). The CDR3 bases are TGTGCCAGCAGTTTATTACAGGGTACCCCCAATCAGCCCCAGCATTTT. Translated: CASSLLQGTPNQPQHF.

The rearrangement uses TRBV5-1 and TRBJ2-5; D perhaps matches TRBD2 (6 bases). There are 14 residues in the CDR3. The germline V gene encodes CDR1 SGHRS and CDR2 YFSETQ. Deletions cut 2 bases from V and 2 bases from J, with 10 bases between. CDR3 coding DNA: TGCGCCAGCAGCTTTAGAGGAGGGCAAGAGACCCAGTACTTC. Amino acid sequence: CASSFRGGQETQYF.

The genes are TRBV28 and TRBJ2-7, with TRBD1 matching over 7 bases. This CDR3 region has 14 residues. CDR1 and CDR2 (germline): MDHEN, SYDVKM. The J segment lost 1 base and the V segment lost 4 bases, leaving 4 bases of the junction unmatched. The CDR3 spells CASSSGGRSYEQYF. CDR3 nucleotides: TGTGCCAGCAGTTCAGGGGGTCGATCCTACGAGCAGTACTTC.

The genes are TRBV30 and TRBJ2-1; a possible D gene is TRBD2 (7 bases). This CDR3 spans 12 amino acids. Germline CDR1 and CDR2: GTSNPN and SVGIG (reference sequence). V lost 2 bases, J lost 9 bases, and 11 bases lay in between. The CDR3: CAWSWGGGEQFF. In DNA, the CDR3 is TGTGCCTGGAGTTGGGGGGGCGGTGAGCAGTTCTTC.

The chain recombines TRBV5-6 with TRBJ2-5, with D unresolved. CDR1 and CDR2 (germline): SGHDT, YYEEEE. Trimming left V 2 bases short and J 1 base short, with 9 bases between. The CDR3 consists of 14 residues. CDR3 protein: CASSFRAVQETQYF. DNA of the CDR3: TGTGCCAGCAGCTTCCGTGCAGTCCAAGAGACCCAGTACTTC.

J is TRBJ2-2 and V is TRBV9, with 8 bases lining up with TRBD1. V was pared by 4 bases and J by 5 bases, with 10 bases of the junction left unmatched. Germline V gene data show CDR1 as SGDLS and CDR2 as YYNGEE. This CDR3 comprises 16 residues. CDR3 amino acids: CASSTQDRVGTGELFF. DNA of the CDR3: TGTGCCAGCAGCACTCAGGACAGGGTGGGGACCGGGGAGCTGTTTTTT.

This chain joins TRBV6-1 and TRBJ2-1; D is possibly TRBD2 (7 bases). There are 16 residues in the CDR3. Between the trimmed V and J ends, which lost 0 bases and 5 bases, there was a span of 14 bases. CDR1 and CDR2 (germline): MNHNS, SASEGT. The CDR3 bases are TGTGCCAGCAGTGAAGCTCCGGGGGGCGGCCACAATGAGCAGTTCTTC. Translated, it gives CASSEAPGGGHNEQFF.

This chain joins TRBV4-2 and TRBJ2-2; the match to TRBD2 covers 12 bases. The germline CDR1 and CDR2 sequences are LGHNA and YNFKEQ. V gave up 1 base and J gave up 3 bases; unmatched junction bases: 3. This CDR3 region has 17 residues. CDR3 region: CASSQGLAGGYTGELFF. The CDR3 DNA is TGTGCCAGCAGCCAAGGTCTAGCGGGAGGGTACACCGGGGAGCTGTTTTTT.

The chain links TRBV6-5 to TRBJ2-3; the match to TRBD2 covers 8 bases. Germline CDR1 MNHEY, CDR2 SVGAGI. This CDR3 has 14 amino acids. V shed 7 bases and J 4 bases; nucleotides not matched to a gene: 7. This chain's CDR3 is CASMVTGGSDTQYF. DNA of the CDR3: TGTGCCAGCATGGTTACGGGAGGGTCAGATACGCAGTATTTT.

The chain recombines TRBV5-1 with TRBJ2-7; 7 bases are shared with TRBD1. V lost 5 bases, J lost 0 bases, and 14 bases stayed unmatched. Germline assignment: CDR1 SGHRS and CDR2 YFSETQ. The CDR3 contains 17 residues. The CDR3 is CASSATPGTVVSYEQYF. CDR3 sequence (DNA): TGCGCCAGCAGTGCGACTCCCGGGACAGTGGTCTCCTACGAGCAGTACTTC.

The chain combines TRBV30 with TRBJ1-5; perhaps TRBD1 as D (6 bases). Between the trimmed V and J ends, which lost 4 bases and 0 bases, there was a span of 13 bases. CDR1 is GTSNPN, CDR2 SVGIG, per germline (reference sequence). The CDR3 extends over 15 amino acids. CDR3 coding DNA: TGTGCCTGGAAACAACAGGGTGGTAGCAATCAGCCCCAGCATTTT. This codes for CAWKQQGGSNQPQHF.

The V call is TRBV7-8, the J call TRBJ2-7, with 8 bases identical to TRBD1. Unmatched junction bases numbered 10, after V lost 2 bases and J lost 7 bases. This CDR3 contains 15 residues. Germline V gene lookup returns CDR1 SGHVS and CDR2 FQNEAQ. DNA for the CDR3: TGTGCCAGCAGCTTAAGTGACAGGGGCGTGGAGGAGCAGTACTTC. Encoded protein: CASSLSDRGVEEQYF. The full variable domain, with the rest looked up from reference TRBV7-8 and TRBJ2-7, is GAGVSQSPRYKVAKRGQDVALRCDPISGHVSLFWYQQALGQGPEFLTYFQNEAQLDKSGLPSDRFFAERPEGSVSTLKIQRTQQEDSAVYLCASSLSDRGVEEQYFGPGTRLTVT.

This chain uses TRBV7-2 with TRBJ1-4; D might be TRBD1 (5 bases). Germline V gene data show CDR1 as SGHTA and CDR2 as FQGNSA. Trimming pared 1 base from V and 3 bases from J, leaving 9 bases between. This CDR3 has 15 residues. The CDR3 here is CASSLGQLANEKLFF. The CDR3 bases are TGTGCCAGCAGCTTAGGACAGTTGGCTAATGAAAAACTGTTTTTT.

This chain joins TRBV7-9 and TRBJ2-7; TRBD1 aligns across 11 bases. The CDR3 contains 17 residues. Germline V lookup: CDR1 SEHNR, CDR2 FQNEAQ (reference sequence). V lost 5 bases and J lost 4; bases outside the gene matches: 13. CDR3 region: CASSPNARTGGSYEQYF. The DNA of the CDR3 is TGTGCCAGCAGCCCCAACGCCAGGACAGGGGGCAGTTACGAGCAGTACTTC.

The J gene is TRBJ1-4, the V gene TRBV6-1, with D tentatively TRBD1 (6 bases). Germline V gene data show CDR1 as MNHNS and CDR2 as SASEGT. Trimming left V 2 bases short and J 8 bases short, with 12 bases between. This CDR3 comprises 14 residues. CDR3 in DNA: TGTGCCAGCAGTGAACAGGGGAAAGAAGAAAAACTGTTTTTT. Residues: CASSEQGKEEKLFF.

The genes are TRBV6-6 and TRBJ2-2; 7 positions match TRBD2. There are 15 residues in the CDR3. In germline, CDR1 is MNHNY, CDR2 SVGAGI (reference sequence). The V gene end was trimmed by 7 bases and the J gene end by 1 base; junction bases not matched to a gene: 6. CDR3 nucleotide sequence: TGTGCCAGCACGGGGGGTGGGTGGAACACCGGGGAGCTGTTTTTT. This gives the protein CASTGGGWNTGELFF.